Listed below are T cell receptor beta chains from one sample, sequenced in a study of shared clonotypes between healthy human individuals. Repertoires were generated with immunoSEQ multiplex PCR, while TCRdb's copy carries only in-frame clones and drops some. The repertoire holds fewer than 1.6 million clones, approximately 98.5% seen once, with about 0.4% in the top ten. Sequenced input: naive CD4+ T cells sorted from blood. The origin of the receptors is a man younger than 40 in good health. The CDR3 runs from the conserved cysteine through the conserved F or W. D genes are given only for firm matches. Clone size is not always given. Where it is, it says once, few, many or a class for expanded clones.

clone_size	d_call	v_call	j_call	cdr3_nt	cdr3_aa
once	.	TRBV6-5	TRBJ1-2	TGTGCCAGCAGTTCAAGGGAGGACTATGGCTACACCTTC	CASSSREDYGYTF
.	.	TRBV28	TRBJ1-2	TGTGCCAGCAGTTTATCGGATTCTCATGGCTACACCTTC	CASSLSDSHGYTF
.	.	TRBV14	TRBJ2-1	TGTGCCAGCAGCCAAATAGCGAATGAGCAGTTCTTC	CASSQIANEQFF
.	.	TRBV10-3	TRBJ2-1	TGTGCCATCAGTGAGTTTTCTAGTGAGACGCGCAATGAGCAGTTCTTC	CAISEFSSETRNEQFF
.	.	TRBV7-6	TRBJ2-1	TGTGCCAGCAGCTTAACAGGGTTGCGCAATGAGCAGTTCTTC	CASSLTGLRNEQFF
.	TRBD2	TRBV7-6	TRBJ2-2	TGTGCCAGCAGCGTACTAGCGTCGAACACCGGGGAGCTGTTTTTT	CASSVLASNTGELFF
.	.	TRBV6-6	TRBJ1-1	TGTGCCAGCATCTCGGTAGCATCCGAAGCTTTCTTT	CASISVASEAFF
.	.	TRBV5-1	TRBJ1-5	TGCGCCAGCAGCTTATCAGGGGATAGCAATCAGCCCCAGCATTTT	CASSLSGDSNQPQHF
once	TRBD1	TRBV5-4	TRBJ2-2	TGTGCCAGCAGCCAACCGGGACAGGGGGCGCCGAACACCGGGGAGCTGTTTTTT	CASSQPGQGAPNTGELFF
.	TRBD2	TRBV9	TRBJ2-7	TGTGCCAGCAGCGTAGGAGGTAGCGGGAGTTTCCCCTACGAGCAGTACTTC	CASSVGGSGSFPYEQYF
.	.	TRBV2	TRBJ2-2	TGTGCCAGCAGTGGCGAACAGGGTTGGGCCGGGGAGCTGTTTTTT	CASSGEQGWAGELFF
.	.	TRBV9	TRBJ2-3	TGTGCCAGCAGCCCCCTCCGGGGTAGACACACAGATACGCAGTATTTT	CASSPLRGRHTDTQYF
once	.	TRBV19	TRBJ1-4	TGTGCCAGTAGTATGAGGGCCAGGCCTAATGAAAAACTGTTTTTT	CASSMRARPNEKLFF
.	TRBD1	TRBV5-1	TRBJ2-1	TGCGCCAGCAGCTTGAGTTTCGGGACAGGGGTCGGGGAGGGGCAGTTCTTC	CASSLSFGTGVGEGQFF
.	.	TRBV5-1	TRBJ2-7	TGCGCCAGCACCCTTGGAGTCCGCGACATCGGGCCCGAGCAGTACTTC	CASTLGVRDIGPEQYF
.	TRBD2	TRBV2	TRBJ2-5	TGTGCCAGCAGCGCCGGACTAGCGGGAGAACAAGAGACCCAGTACTTC	CASSAGLAGEQETQYF
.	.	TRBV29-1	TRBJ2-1	TGCAGCGTTGAAAACGTGGGGTCCAATGAGCAGTTCTTC	CSVENVGSNEQFF
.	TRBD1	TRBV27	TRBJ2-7	TGTGCCAGCAGTTTTTGGGGACAGAAGACCTACGAGCAGTACTTC	CASSFWGQKTYEQYF
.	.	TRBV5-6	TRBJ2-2	TGTGCCAGCACCCGTCGGATTTCGAACACCGGGGAGCTGTTTTTT	CASTRRISNTGELFF
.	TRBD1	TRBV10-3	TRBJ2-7	TGTGCCATCAGTGAGTACCACAGGGGGATAAGGGGCGAGCAGTACTTC	CAISEYHRGIRGEQYF
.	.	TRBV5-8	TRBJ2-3	TGTGCCAGCAGCTTGAGGCTAACAGATACGCAGTATTTT	CASSLRLTDTQYF